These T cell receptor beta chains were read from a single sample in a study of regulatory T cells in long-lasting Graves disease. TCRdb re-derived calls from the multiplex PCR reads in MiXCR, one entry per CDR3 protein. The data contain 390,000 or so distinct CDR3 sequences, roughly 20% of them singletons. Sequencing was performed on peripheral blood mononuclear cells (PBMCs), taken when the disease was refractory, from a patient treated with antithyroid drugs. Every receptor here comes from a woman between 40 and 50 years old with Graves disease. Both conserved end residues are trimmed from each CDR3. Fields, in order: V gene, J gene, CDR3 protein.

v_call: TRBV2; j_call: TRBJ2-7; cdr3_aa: ASSRTATQY
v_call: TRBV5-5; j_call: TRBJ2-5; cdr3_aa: ASSSFDTTETQY
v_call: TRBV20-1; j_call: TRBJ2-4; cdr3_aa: SANIQGGNIQY
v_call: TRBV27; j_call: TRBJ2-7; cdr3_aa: ASSLSTGPQTYEQY
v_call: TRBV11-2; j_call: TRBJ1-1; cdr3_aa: ASSIGWGNTEAF
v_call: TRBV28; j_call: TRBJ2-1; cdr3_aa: ASSRPGTGTYNEQF
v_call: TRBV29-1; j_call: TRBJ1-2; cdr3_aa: SVKRGNGYT
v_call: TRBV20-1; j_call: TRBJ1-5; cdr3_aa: SASRTVPILNQPQH
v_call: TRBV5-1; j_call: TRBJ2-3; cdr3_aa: ASKGASGQTSTDTQY
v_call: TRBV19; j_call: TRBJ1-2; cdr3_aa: ASSIDLASQMGGYT
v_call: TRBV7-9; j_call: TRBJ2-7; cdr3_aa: ASSAPPAGRSYEQY
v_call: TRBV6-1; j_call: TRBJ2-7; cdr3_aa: ASSGVSSYEQY
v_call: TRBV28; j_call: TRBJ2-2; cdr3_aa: ASSRQLNTGELF
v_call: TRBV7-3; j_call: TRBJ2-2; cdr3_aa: ASSLTGGSGRFGELF
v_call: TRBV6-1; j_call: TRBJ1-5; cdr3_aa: ASSPGGRGRVLH
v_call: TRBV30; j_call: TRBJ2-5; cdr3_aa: AWSETSLGETQY
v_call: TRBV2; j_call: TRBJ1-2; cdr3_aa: ASTPLGANYGYT
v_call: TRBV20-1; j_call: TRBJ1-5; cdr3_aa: SARALALDRPYSNQPQH
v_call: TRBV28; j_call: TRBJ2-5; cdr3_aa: ASSSGGVETQY
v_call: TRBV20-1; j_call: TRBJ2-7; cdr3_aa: SARDPKTYEQY
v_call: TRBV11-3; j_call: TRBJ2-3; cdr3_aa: ASSLRDRSSDTQY
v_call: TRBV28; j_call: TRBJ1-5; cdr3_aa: ASKDRGTNQPQH